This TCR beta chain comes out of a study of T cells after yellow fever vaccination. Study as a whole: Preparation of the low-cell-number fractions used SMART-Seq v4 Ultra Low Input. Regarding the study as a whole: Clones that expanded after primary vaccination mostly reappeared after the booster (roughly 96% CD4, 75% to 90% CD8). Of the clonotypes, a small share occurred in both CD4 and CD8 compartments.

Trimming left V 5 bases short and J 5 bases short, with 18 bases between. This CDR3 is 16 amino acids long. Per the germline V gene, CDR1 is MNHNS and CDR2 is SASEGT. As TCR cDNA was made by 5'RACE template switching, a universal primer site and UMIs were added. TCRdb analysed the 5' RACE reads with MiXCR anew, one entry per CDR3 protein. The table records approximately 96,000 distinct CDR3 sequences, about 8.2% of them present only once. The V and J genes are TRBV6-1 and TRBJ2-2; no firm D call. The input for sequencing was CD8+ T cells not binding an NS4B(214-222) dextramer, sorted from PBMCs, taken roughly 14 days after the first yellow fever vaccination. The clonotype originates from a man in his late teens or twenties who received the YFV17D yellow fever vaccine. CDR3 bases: TGTGCCAGCAGTCCGCTACGGCTTATAGGGACCGGGGAGCTGTTTTTT. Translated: CASSPLRLIGTGELFF.